These T cell receptor beta chains were read from a single sample in a study of blood T cell repertoires in COVID-19. Profiled with immunoSEQ multiplex PCR; TCRdb holds only in-frame clones, not every one. This table holds fewer than 350,000 clones, around nine tenths found once. The sequencing input was PBMCs or T cells enriched from blood (not recorded which). The receptors originated from a woman between 40 and 50 years old who had recovered from COVID-19. The CDR3 runs from the conserved cysteine through the conserved F or W. Fields, in order: J gene, CDR3 length, V gene, CDR3 protein.

>TRBJ2-5|17|TRBV11-2
CASSLGFRTSDQETQYF
>TRBJ2-5|17|TRBV5-1
CASSLVAGGRYEETQYF
>TRBJ2-7|15|TRBV28
CASSPHQEAPREQYF
>TRBJ2-7|14|TRBV6-1
CASSEGSAGHEQYF
>TRBJ2-2|15|TRBV9
CASSVRETRTGELFF
>TRBJ2-7|14|TRBV30
CAWSVGQGAYEQYF
>TRBJ2-5|15|TRBV29-1
CSVDFGGAGEETQYF
>TRBJ2-7|16|TRBV18
CASSPMASGSSYEQYF
>TRBJ2-1|15|TRBV5-4
CASSLKGSGRHEQFF
>TRBJ2-1|13|TRBV7-9
CASSPLSLREQFF
>TRBJ1-6|14|TRBV5-5
CASSNPGQGSPLHF
>TRBJ1-2|15|TRBV6-5
CASRPPGQRNYGYTF
>TRBJ2-1|15|TRBV6-6
CASSSGTRWYNEQFF
>TRBJ1-5|14|TRBV28
CASSFGQINQPQHF
>TRBJ2-3|15|TRBV7-2
CASSLTSGYTDTQYF
>TRBJ2-5|13|TRBV28
CASSFRDQETQYF
>TRBJ2-7|12|TRBV6-2/TRBV6-3
CASSLFSYEQYF
>TRBJ1-4|15|TRBV4-1
CASSRRTIVGEKLFF
>TRBJ1-6|16|TRBV6-2/TRBV6-3
CASSYRAGANNSPLHF
>TRBJ2-7|12|TRBV18
CASSPRQAEQYF
>TRBJ2-7|15|TRBV30
CAWSATTRGTDEQYF
>TRBJ2-3|15|TRBV5-4
CASSLGDISTDTQYF
>TRBJ1-1|14|TRBV2
CASTREGVGTEAFF
>TRBJ1-2|17|TRBV24-1
CATSDSQRRELGYGYTF
>TRBJ1-3|15|TRBV30
CASRGTAISGNTIYF
>TRBJ1-1|14|TRBV7-8
CASSLVGLNTEAFF
>TRBJ1-2|13|TRBV28
CASSLQGPYGYTF
>TRBJ2-1|15|TRBV2
CASRGEAGVYNEQFF
>TRBJ1-2|15|TRBV4-3
CASSPNPGGHYGYTF
>TRBJ1-6|17|TRBV28
CASSLWGGQGIGSPLHF
>TRBJ2-1|19|TRBV28
CASSLGLAGGLGGRNEQFF
>TRBJ1-5|13|TRBV6-1
CASSERGNQPQHF
>TRBJ2-7|13|TRBV5-1
CASSRTGLGEQYF
>TRBJ2-3|18|TRBV9
CASSARRGASGSADTQYF
>TRBJ1-4|13|TRBV28
CASSLEPSEKLFF
>TRBJ2-3|15|TRBV9
CASSVGSGGVDTQYF
>TRBJ2-5|18|TRBV2
CASSDPTSGRPHQETQYF
>TRBJ2-7|13|TRBV6-5
CASTGTGSYEQYF
>TRBJ2-7|14|TRBV7-8
CASSLGTSSYEQYF
>TRBJ1-4|16|TRBV18
CASSPASQGGNEKLFF
>TRBJ2-1|15|TRBV11-1
CASSQMTSLNNEQFF
>TRBJ2-3|15|TRBV7-2
CASSAGLVQSDTQYF
>TRBJ1-4|15|TRBV9
CASSFTGVNNEKLFF
>TRBJ2-1|15|TRBV7-3
CASSPGTSFNNEQFF
>TRBJ1-2|15|TRBV10-3
CAISEGDRVPYGYTF
>TRBJ2-3|14|TRBV11-3
CASSLDRATDTQYF